A single sample is the source of the 18 T cell receptor beta chains below, sequenced in a study of OX40 agonist ivuxolimab in advanced cancers. Produced via immunoSEQ multiplex PCR; TCRdb's table is partial and in-frame only. The table includes tens of thousands of clones, around nine tenths detected once. The sample in question was CD4+ or CD8+ T cells sorted from blood, obtained in a trial of the OX40 agonist ivuxolimab. The receptors were gathered from an adult with an advanced solid tumor such as melanoma, head and neck, liver or kidney cancer.

The CDR3 loop reads CASSFGEGASSGNTIYF. The CDR3 DNA is TGCGCCAGCAGCTTCGGGGAGGGAGCGTCCTCTGGAAACACCATATATTTT. V usage is TRBV5-1 and J usage is TRBJ1-3; D not certain. Germline CDR1 reads SGHRS; CDR2 reads YFSETQ. This CDR3 spans 17 amino acids. V was pared by 2 bases and J by 0 bases, with 15 bases between.

This chain joins TRBV10-3 and TRBJ1-3; D not resolved. Per the germline V gene, CDR1 is ENHRY and CDR2 is SYGVKD. V lost 10 bases, J lost 7 bases, and 20 bases lay in between. There are 14 residues in the CDR3. This CDR3 reads CATGPGGVVNTIYF. CDR3 sequence (DNA): TGTGCCACCGGACCGGGCGGGGTGGTGAACACCATATATTTT.

The chain employs TRBV28 and TRBJ2-5; perhaps TRBD1 as D (6 bases). The CDR3 extends over 17 amino acids. V gave up 3 bases and J gave up 2 bases, with 19 bases separating them. From germline, CDR1 is MDHEN and CDR2 SYDVKM. In DNA, the CDR3 is TGTGCCAGCAGTTTCACGCTCGCCCTGGACAGTCAAGAGACCCAGTACTTC. This sequence encodes CASSFTLALDSQETQYF.

The chain couples TRBV7-9 to TRBJ1-2, with a tentative D call TRBD1 (5 bases). CDR1 SEHNR and CDR2 FQNEAQ come from the germline V gene (reference sequence). V lost 0 bases to trimming and J lost 4 bases, with 9 bases between them. The CDR3 has 14 amino acids. The CDR3 region has the DNA TGTGCCAGCAGCTTAGCGGGCAGGGTCTATGGCTACACCTTC. This translates into CASSLAGRVYGYTF.

The V and J genes are TRBV19 and TRBJ1-1; unclear D gene. Germline-derived CDR1 and CDR2 are LNHDA and SQIVND (reference sequence). This CDR3 contains 13 residues. V was clipped by 5 bases and J by 4 bases, with 11 bases between them. The CDR3 coding sequence is TGTGCCAGTAGTTCAAAGATGGGCACTGAAGCTTTCTTT. Amino acid sequence: CASSSKMGTEAFF. The entire variable domain, with the rest obtained from reference TRBV19 and TRBJ1-1, is as follows: DGGITQSPKYLFRKEGQNVTLSCEQNLNHDAMYWYRQDPGQGLRLIYYSQIVNDFQKGDIAEGYSVSREKKESFPLTVTSAQKNPTAFYLCASSSKMGTEAFFGQGTRLTVV.

The chain is built from TRBV29-1 and TRBJ2-1; TRBD2 agrees at 15 bases. The junction had 1 base not matched to a gene; V was cut back by 6 bases and J by 4 bases. CDR3 length: 14 amino acids. Germline lookup yields CDR1 SQVTM and CDR2 ANQGSEA. DNA for the CDR3: TGCAGCGTGGGACTAGCGGGGGGATACAATGAGCAGTTCTTC. The encoded protein is CSVGLAGGYNEQFF.

In this sample, this clone turned up a few times. One end of the junction varies from germline; a read error may be responsible. The chain has TRBV6-5 and TRBJ1-1, with TRBD1 as a possible D gene (5 bases). CDR3 size: 11 residues. Per germline, CDR1 MNHEY and CDR2 SVGAGI. The CDR3 loop reads CASSYGTEAFF. The CDR3, as DNA: TGTGCCAGCAGTTATGGGACTGAGGCTTTCTTT.

The rearrangement uses TRBV5-4 and TRBJ1-2; D unclear. The CDR3 is made up of 13 amino acids. The germline CDR1 and CDR2 sequences are SGHNT and YYREEE (reference sequence). With 4 bases removed from V and 3 bases from J, the gap between germline ends came to 10 bases. DNA of the CDR3: TGTGCCAGCAGCCCCGTGGGAGACTATGGCTACACCTTC. This gives the protein CASSPVGDYGYTF.

The chain has TRBV18 and TRBJ2-3; D ambiguous. The CDR3 spans 12 residues. Germline V gene data show CDR1 as KGHSH and CDR2 as LQKENI. V was pared by 3 bases and J by 4 bases, with 5 bases between. CDR3 bases: TGTGCCAGCTCACCCTACTCAGATACGCAGTATTTT. It translates to CASSPYSDTQYF.

The V gene is TRBV28, the J gene TRBJ1-2; D is unclear. Germline assignment: CDR1 MDHEN and CDR2 SYDVKM. The CDR3 length is 14 residues. Trimming pared 6 bases from V and 5 bases from J, leaving 16 bases between. CDR3 DNA sequence: TGTGCCAGCAGATATACCGGGAATCCTTATGGCTACACCTTC. This sequence encodes CASRYTGNPYGYTF.

This chain joins TRBV12-5 and TRBJ2-3; 10 bases are shared with TRBD1. CDR3 length equals 15 residues. Unmatched junction bases numbered 3, after V lost 5 bases and J lost 1 base. Germline CDR1 reads LGHNT; CDR2 reads FRNRAP. The CDR3 nucleotides are TGTGCTAGTGGTATCGGGACAGGGGGCACAGATACGCAGTATTTT. Residues: CASGIGTGGTDTQYF.

V is TRBV6-6 and J is TRBJ1-5; D might be TRBD1 (5 bases). The V end was cut by 5 bases, the J end by 6 bases, with 20 bases between. CDR1 and CDR2 (germline): MNHNY, SVGAGI (reference sequence). This CDR3 comprises 16 residues. CDR3 amino acids: CASSLDSGRTSQPQHF. The DNA of the CDR3 is TGTGCCAGCAGTCTAGACAGCGGTCGTACGTCTCAGCCCCAGCATTTT.

J is TRBJ2-7 and V is TRBV5-8; D possibly corresponds to TRBD2 (5 bases). V was clipped by 4 bases and J by 7 bases, with 12 bases between them. The CDR3 covers 12 residues. Germline V gene sequence: CDR1 SGHTS, CDR2 YDEGEE. The CDR3 loop reads CASSQTWREQYF. CDR3 bases: TGTGCCAGCAGCCAGACGTGGAGGGAGCAGTACTTC.

The gene calls are TRBV11-2 and TRBJ2-1, with D unclear. The CDR3 is 14 amino acids. The germline V gene has CDR1 SGHAT and CDR2 FQNNGV. V lost 0 bases, J lost 6 bases, and 9 bases lay in between. CDR3 DNA sequence: TGTGCCAGCAGCTTAGAACCGCGCACCAATGAGCAGTTCTTC. Protein: CASSLEPRTNEQFF.

This rearrangement joins TRBV6-1 to TRBJ1-3; D possibly corresponds to TRBD1 (6 bases). Germline assignment: CDR1 MNHNS and CDR2 SASEGT. The CDR3 runs to 16 residues. V dropped 4 bases and J dropped 0 bases, with 13 bases sitting between them. The CDR3 coding sequence is TGTGCCAGCAGTGCCCGGGACATCCCCTCTGGAAACACCATATATTTT. Its protein is CASSARDIPSGNTIYF.

This chain links TRBV5-1 with TRBJ2-7; D call uncertain. CDR1 and CDR2 from the germline V gene are SGHRS and YFSETQ. This CDR3 has 13 amino acids. Between the trimmed V and J ends, which lost 0 bases and 2 bases, there was a span of 6 bases. The CDR3 loop is CASSLVGPYEQYF. CDR3 nucleotide sequence: TGCGCCAGCAGCTTGGTAGGTCCCTACGAGCAGTACTTC.

This rearrangement joins TRBV5-1 to TRBJ2-3; 10 positions match TRBD1. Looked up from germline, CDR1 is SGHRS and CDR2 is YFSETQ. CDR3 size: 15 residues. Trimming at V came to 7 bases and at J to 3 bases, leaving 8 bases not matched to a gene. CDR3 in amino acids: CASARDRGGTDTQYF. The CDR3 DNA sequence: TGCGCCAGCGCCCGGGACAGGGGAGGGACAGATACGCAGTATTTT.

This clone was found a few times. The chain uses TRBV21-1 and TRBJ1-6. TRBV21-1 is described as a pseudogene. The CDR3 length is 14 residues. The CDR3 is CASSKARHNSPLHF. As DNA, the CDR3 is TGTGCCAGCAGCAAAGCAAGGCACAATTCACCCCTCCACTTT.